This TCR beta chain was found in a study of shared clonotypes between healthy human individuals. Assay runs were performed at deep level. Libraries were prepared by immunoSEQ multiplex PCR; TCRdb keeps only in-frame clonotypes and omits some of them. The profile shows around 2.1 million clones, approximately 94% of them singletons. Study-wide findings and caveats: It was the few donors that limited the genetic and exposure-history diversity represented. Shared across a few donors were around 5% of the naive CD4 clonotypes. Clonotype sharing among donors likely depends on sequencing depth.

CD45RO-negative, CCR7-positively selected cells formed the naive CD8 fraction, excluding terminally differentiated effector memory CD45RA+ cells. Germline assignment: CDR1 MNHEY and CDR2 SMNVEV (reference sequence). The CDR3 extends over 14 amino acids. Between the trimmed V and J ends, which lost 6 bases and 4 bases, there was a span of 14 bases. Worth noting for this clone: What it binds is not known.

The chain has TRBV27 and TRBJ2-3; no firm D call. The sequence was collected from a man aged 18 to 29 in good health. Some clones in this sample may be carry-over from other donors' samples. The sequenced sample was naive CD8+ T cells from PBMCs. DNA of the CDR3: TGTGCCAGCAGGATCGCCTTTGGTGCAGATACGCAGTATTTT. It translates to CASRIAFGADTQYF.